The T cell receptor beta chain under discussion was sequenced for a study of T cell responses to AZD1222 COVID-19 vaccine. Produced via immunoSEQ multiplex PCR; TCRdb's table is partial and in-frame only. The repertoire consists of under 150,000 clones, with about nine tenths occurring once and the leading ten covering 0.85% to 1.2%. Regarding this clone: No antigen is known for it.

Whole-study findings and limits: Epitopes outside B.1.351 and B.1.1.7 mutated regions reportedly drew nearly half of spike TCRs. Just 5 or 6 AZD1222 recipients tested seropositive at baseline. Breadth and depth of Spike-specific TCRs rose after two AZD1222 doses. Across spike, vaccine-associated CD4 TCRs were found, dominant at 160-218 and 743-854.

V lost 2 bases and J 0 bases, leaving 7 bases between the germline ends. The CDR3 covers 14 residues. Per germline, CDR1 LNHDA and CDR2 SQIVND (reference sequence). The specimen comprised peripheral blood, sampled 28 days after the second AZD1222 dose. This receptor was obtained from an adult who received the AZD1222 COVID-19 vaccine. The chain links TRBV19 to TRBJ1-2; D not resolved. The CDR3 DNA sequence: TGTGCCAGTAGTATAACCGCTGCTAACTATGGCTACACCTTC. It codes for CASSITAANYGYTF.